This T cell receptor beta chain was recovered during a study of control samples from healthy donors and cancer patients. Only in-frame clones appear in the TCRdb table, and some are missing; sequencing was by immunoSEQ multiplex PCR. The sample holds 120,000 to 150,000 clones; 75% to 90% are singletons and the top ten take 4% to 5.5%. Germline CDR1 and CDR2: KGHSH and LQKENI. With V trimmed by 3 bases and J by 0 bases, 7 bases remained unmatched. This CDR3 region has 17 residues. The V gene is TRBV18, the J gene TRBJ2-7; 11 nucleotides align to TRBD2. The TCR sequence derives from a man younger than 45 in good health. Sequenced: blood. CDR3 DNA: TGTGCCAGCTCACCCACAGGGACTAGCGGAAGCTCCTACGAGCAGTACTTC. Encoded protein: CASSPTGTSGSSYEQYF.